The clone carrying this T cell receptor beta chain was picked up one time. All participating donors were Caucasian adults from Nashville, Tennessee. The assay used deep level. The authors distributed each subset's genomic DNA evenly over several immunoSEQ plates. Generated by immunoSEQ multiplex PCR, the TCRdb table keeps only in-frame clones and is missing some. The data show about 2.3 million clones, about nine tenths seen once. These data originate in a study of shared clonotypes between healthy human individuals. V dropped 5 bases and J dropped 6; count of bases not matched to a gene: 8. The CDR3 runs 16 residues. Germline loops: CDR1 MDHEN, CDR2 SYDVKM.

The sequencing sample was made of naive CD4+ T cells from PBMCs. Subset here: CD45RA+ positively selected. This TCR came from a young man in good health. Some clones in this sample may be carry-over from other donors' samples. The chain carries TRBV28 and TRBJ2-2; 11 bases match TRBD2. CDR3 nucleotide sequence: TGTGCCAGCAGTAGTTATAGCGGGAGGGCTTCCGGGGAGCTGTTTTTT. Amino acids: CASSSYSGRASGELFF.